What follows are 3 T cell receptor beta chains derived from one specimen sequenced in a study of shared clonotypes between healthy human individuals. Assay used: immunoSEQ multiplex PCR; TCRdb lists only in-frame clones, some missing. Among about 2,500,000 clones listed, more than 90% were seen once. The specimen was naive CD4+ T cells sorted from blood. The sample's subset: CD45RA+ positively selected. The receptor source for this set is a man aged 18 to 30 in good health.

V and J are TRBV20-1 and TRBJ1-1; D gene uncertain. The CDR3 spans 11 residues. Looked up from germline, CDR1 is DFQATT and CDR2 is SNEGSKA (reference sequence). Trimming stripped 6 bases from V and 4 bases from J, with 9 bases between. The CDR3 region has the DNA TGCAGTGCCGCGGACCCCACTGAAGCTTTCTTT. Protein sequence: CSAADPTEAFF.

The rearrangement joins TRBV6-5 to TRBJ1-2, with D unresolved. V shed 2 bases and J shed 0 bases, with 7 bases lying between them. Germline V gives CDR1 MNHEY, CDR2 SVGAGI. This CDR3 has 14 amino acids. The CDR3 region has the DNA TGTGCCAGCAGTTACCTAACCTCTAACTATGGCTACACCTTC. Protein product: CASSYLTSNYGYTF.

The rearrangement joins TRBV19 to TRBJ1-2; D not certain. The V end was cut by 4 bases, the J end by 1 base, with 7 bases between. This CDR3 is built from 13 residues. CDR1 and CDR2 (germline): LNHDA, SQIVND (reference sequence). The CDR3 DNA follows: TGTGCCAGTAGTACGACGGTTAACTATGGCTACACCTTC. Its translation is CASSTTVNYGYTF.